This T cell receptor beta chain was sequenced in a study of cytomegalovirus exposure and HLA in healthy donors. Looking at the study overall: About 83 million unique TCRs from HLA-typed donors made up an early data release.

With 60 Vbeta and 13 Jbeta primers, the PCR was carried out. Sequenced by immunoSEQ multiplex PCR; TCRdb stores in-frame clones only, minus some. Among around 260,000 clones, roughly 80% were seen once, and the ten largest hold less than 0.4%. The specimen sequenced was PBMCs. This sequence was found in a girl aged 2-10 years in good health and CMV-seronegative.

In nucleotides, the CDR3 is TGTGCCAGCAGTTACTCCAACTCTGGGGCCAACGTCCTGACTTTC. Its translation is CASSYSNSGANVLTF. V and J are TRBV6-6 and TRBJ2-6; D is unresolved. The CDR3 sequence is 15 residues long. The germline gives CDR1 MNHNY, CDR2 SVGAGI (reference sequence). V lost 0 bases, J lost 0 bases, and 3 bases lay in between.